Listed below are T cell receptor beta chains from one sample, sequenced in a study of CD8 T cells in Susac syndrome. One entry per CDR3 protein, called by TCRdb with MiXCR from the immunoSEQ multiplex PCR reads. The data show 150,000 to 160,000 distinct CDR3 sequences, just under 95% seen once. Source material: CD8+ T cells from PBMCs. These receptors came from a human donor with multiple sclerosis. Both conserved end residues are trimmed from each CDR3. The order of the fields is J gene, V gene, CDR3 protein.

>TRBJ2-3|TRBV6-5
ASSYSTSGRDTQY
>TRBJ1-1|TRBV3-1
ASSQAGGYTEAF
>TRBJ2-1|TRBV20-1
SARDLLAGATRYNEQF
>TRBJ1-6|TRBV15
ATSRAAFYNSPLH
>TRBJ2-5|TRBV12-3/TRBV12-4
ASTPQRGGQETQY
>TRBJ1-5|TRBV3-1
ASSQERGTEGNQPQH
>TRBJ2-7|TRBV7-8
ASSSQPAGTGVSEQY
>TRBJ1-2|TRBV25-1
ASSYQAGNYGYT
>TRBJ2-7|TRBV12-5
ASGSGVSEQY
>TRBJ2-5|TRBV20-1
SAISTGRQETQY
>TRBJ2-4|TRBV15
ATSSHGQGGGFVAKNIQY
>TRBJ2-7|TRBV7-8
ASSQTRIEQY
>TRBJ1-5|TRBV20-1
SASQPQH
>TRBJ2-3|TRBV9
ASSAHMGGSGSTDTQY
>TRBJ2-1|TRBV13
ASSLPGWGEQF